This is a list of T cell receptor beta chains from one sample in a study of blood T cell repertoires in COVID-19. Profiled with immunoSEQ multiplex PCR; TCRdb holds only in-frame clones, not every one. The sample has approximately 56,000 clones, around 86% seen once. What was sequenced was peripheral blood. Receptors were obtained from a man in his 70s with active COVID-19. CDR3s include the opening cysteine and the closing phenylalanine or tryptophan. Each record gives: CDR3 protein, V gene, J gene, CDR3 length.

CASSVATGGAHTEAFF,TRBV9,TRBJ1-1,16
CASSLGRTYEQYF,TRBV6-2/TRBV6-3,TRBJ2-7,13
CASSLLQGADTQYF,TRBV11-2,TRBJ2-3,14
CASSGGLAGLTEKLFF,TRBV6-1,TRBJ1-4,16
CASTPTVRSGYTF,TRBV5-5,TRBJ1-2,13
CASSSSPSQGADTQYF,TRBV27,TRBJ2-3,16
CASSFSVPGSYEQYF,TRBV27,TRBJ2-7,15
CASSLTSGGTDTQYF,TRBV5-4,TRBJ2-3,15
CASSFAWSNQPQHF,TRBV27,TRBJ1-5,14
CASSVGPLANGELFF,TRBV9,TRBJ2-2,15
CASSAGTGALMNTEAFF,TRBV9,TRBJ1-1,17
CASRSGNTGELFF,TRBV4-2,TRBJ2-2,13
CASSNRGPALYEQYF,TRBV27,TRBJ2-7,15
CASSFVGGLGANEQFF,TRBV6-2/TRBV6-3,TRBJ2-1,16
CASSPPRGLNTEAFF,TRBV27,TRBJ1-1,15
CASSLGDRVYEQYF,TRBV7-9,TRBJ2-7,14
CASSIYNQGLQPQHF,TRBV19,TRBJ1-5,15
CASGEWNTEAFF,TRBV19,TRBJ1-1,12
CASTGGHSRSNQPQHF,TRBV28,TRBJ1-5,16
CASKGLQTNTEAFF,TRBV5-1,TRBJ1-1,14
CAWSAIRNGQVGYTF,TRBV30,TRBJ1-2,15
CASSPRYSNQPQHF,TRBV19,TRBJ1-5,14
CASSLGRQVQYF,TRBV12-3/TRBV12-4,TRBJ2-7,12
CASSRGQGGEKLFF,TRBV5-1,TRBJ1-4,14
CASSLQGTGANVLTF,TRBV7-3,TRBJ2-6,15
CASSVDRNQPQHF,TRBV18,TRBJ1-5,13
CASSLRQGAVEKLFF,TRBV3-1/TRBV3-2,TRBJ1-4,15
CSASEAAPPEAFF,TRBV20-1,TRBJ1-1,13
CASSHNRQGNNQPQHF,TRBV7-8,TRBJ1-5,16
CASTAPGTSVDTQYF,TRBV7-8,TRBJ2-3,15
CASSLDSTYEQYF,TRBV7-8,TRBJ2-7,13
CASSLDVRKNSGNTIYF,TRBV7-9,TRBJ1-3,17
CASSLKGVPEKLFF,TRBV9,TRBJ1-4,14
CAWSVPGRRTGELFF,TRBV30,TRBJ2-2,15
CASMSSRSYNEQFF,TRBV2,TRBJ2-1,14
CATSPRDTSTDTQYF,TRBV24-1,TRBJ2-3,15
CASSLTVGYYEQYF,TRBV5-8,TRBJ2-7,14
CASSLDQGNTIYF,TRBV5-5,TRBJ1-3,13
CASSLVEFTDTQYF,TRBV6-6,TRBJ2-3,14
CASSYSGGDLRGYTF,TRBV6-6,TRBJ1-2,15
CASSLRTGMGNTIYF,TRBV5-6,TRBJ1-3,15
CASSLRGGLIAKNIQYF,TRBV5-1,TRBJ2-4,17
CASSLAGGDEQFF,TRBV7-7,TRBJ2-1,13
CASSLGAAYGYTF,TRBV7-9,TRBJ1-2,13
CASSQDLNQPQHF,TRBV3-1/TRBV3-2,TRBJ1-5,13
CAINTANSPLHF,TRBV10-3,TRBJ1-6,12
CASSALTSAQETQYF,TRBV5-5,TRBJ2-5,15
CASSILVAGGTDTQYF,TRBV19,TRBJ2-3,16
CASHAPGDLALHF,TRBV19,TRBJ1-6,13
CASSFGTYEQYF,TRBV5-6,TRBJ2-7,12
CASRQGAGELFF,TRBV12-3/TRBV12-4,TRBJ2-2,12
CASSQEAPDTQYF,TRBV4-2,TRBJ2-3,13
CASSRSGGAVYNEQFF,TRBV27,TRBJ2-1,16